The 21 T cell receptor beta chains in this list originate from one sample, sequenced in a study of T cell repertoires in cytomegalovirus infection. TCRdb fed the reads into MiXCR, producing one record per CDR3 protein. The sample includes approximately 990,000 distinct CDR3 sequences, 30% to 40% of them seen just once. The antigens of these receptors remain unknown. Sequenced material: cultured CD8+ T cells from PBMCs, taken from culture after CMV antigen stimulation. The receptors come from a human donor in good health (CMV status not recorded). Some clones in this sample may be carry-over from other donors' samples.

This clonotype has more than one count but fewer than ten. This sequence joins TRBV12-3 or TRBV12-4 and TRBJ1-2; D is undetermined. This CDR3 comprises 15 residues. V was trimmed by 2 bases and J by 2 bases, leaving 12 bases between them. CDR3 in amino acids: CASSLRLAPNYGYTF. The CDR3 DNA follows: TGTGCCAGCAGTTTAAGGCTCGCCCCGAACTATGGCTACACCTTC.

This clonotype was counted only a few times. This rearrangement joins TRBV27 to TRBJ1-2, with TRBD1 as a possible D gene (5 bases). V lost 5 bases and J 4 bases, leaving 17 bases between the germline ends. The V gene's germline CDR1 is MNHEY and CDR2 SMNVEV (reference sequence). This CDR3 comprises 15 residues. The CDR3 is CASSPTGTDLYGYTF. The CDR3 DNA reads as TGTGCCAGCAGTCCGACCGGGACCGACCTCTATGGCTACACCTTC.

The V gene is TRBV27, the J gene TRBJ1-1; D is unresolved. Germline CDR1 MNHEY, CDR2 SMNVEV (reference sequence). This CDR3 region has 14 residues. Between the trimmed V and J ends, which lost 4 bases and 11 bases, there was a span of 20 bases. The CDR3 nucleotides are TGTGCCAGCAGTTCAAATAATCTTACGAGACTCGCTTTCTTT. It yields the protein CASSSNNLTRLAFF.

Of note for this clonotype: One base away lies a much larger clone, so this may be a sequencing read error. As the CDR3 is not closed by the conserved phenylalanine or tryptophan, this likely results from a read error. The chain couples TRBV7-2 to TRBJ2-3; perhaps TRBD2 as D (6 bases). V lost 6 bases and J 0 bases, leaving 13 bases between the germline ends. Germline V gene sequence: CDR1 SGHTA, CDR2 FQGNSA. This CDR3 has 15 amino acids. The CDR3 coding sequence is TGTGCCAGCAGGGCTGGGCGGGGTAGCACAGATACGCAGTATTCT. Translation gives CASRAGRGSTDTQYS.

This clonotype was seen a few times. The rearrangement joins TRBV27 to TRBJ2-7, with TRBD2 matching 7 bases. CDR3 length: 14 residues. In germline, CDR1 is MNHEY, CDR2 SMNVEV (reference sequence). The V gene end was trimmed by 6 bases and the J gene end by 3 bases; junction bases not matched to a gene: 8. This CDR3 is CASSPAGLDYEQYF. As DNA, the CDR3 is TGTGCCAGCAGCCCAGCGGGGCTTGACTACGAGCAGTACTTC.

This clonotype was seen only a few times. V gene TRBV6-6 combines with J gene TRBJ2-7; D uncertain. Per germline, CDR1 MNHNY and CDR2 SVGAGI (reference sequence). This CDR3 contains 13 residues. Trimming pared 2 bases from V and 2 bases from J, leaving 7 bases between. This CDR3 reads CASSYEVPYEQYF. The CDR3 DNA reads as TGTGCCAGCAGTTACGAGGTGCCCTACGAGCAGTACTTC.

There are many counts of this clonotype. This chain connects TRBV7-8 to TRBJ2-7, with TRBD2 identical over 7 bases. CDR3 length: 15 residues. In germline, CDR1 is SGHVS, CDR2 FQNEAQ. Trimming cost V 5 bases and J 0 bases; bases outside gene matches: 7. CDR3 in DNA: TGTGCCAGCAGCGCCGGACTAGTAAGCTCCTACGAGCAGTACTTC. As protein: CASSAGLVSSYEQYF.

This clonotype was observed many times. The V call is TRBV7-8, the J call TRBJ2-2, with D perhaps TRBD1 (5 bases). V was cut by 6 bases and J by 1 base, with 18 bases left in between. The CDR3 is 17 amino acids. Germline V gene sequence: CDR1 SGHVS, CDR2 FQNEAQ. The CDR3 loop is CASRPPLGLKNTGELFF. For the CDR3, the DNA is TGTGCCAGCAGGCCTCCCCTGGGGCTAAAGAACACCGGGGAGCTGTTTTTT.

The rearrangement uses TRBV7-9 and TRBJ1-2, with TRBD1 matching over 7 bases. J was trimmed by 5 bases and V by 0 bases; bases with no gene match: 9. Germline CDR1 and CDR2: SEHNR and FQNEAQ (reference sequence). The CDR3 runs 16 residues. The CDR3 nucleotides read TGTGCCAGCAGCTTAGCGTCGTTGGCAGGGGGGTATGGCTACACCTTC. This translates into CASSLASLAGGYGYTF.

V gene TRBV19 combines with J gene TRBJ2-6; D unresolved. Germline V gives CDR1 LNHDA, CDR2 SQIVND (reference sequence). The CDR3 is 15 residues long. Deletions cut 1 base from V and 3 bases from J, with 7 bases between. The DNA for the CDR3 is TGTGCCAGTAGTATAGTTATGAGTGGGGCCAACGTCCTGACTTTC. Its translation is CASSIVMSGANVLTF.

The J gene is TRBJ1-2, the V gene TRBV6-5; no clear D gene. V was pared by 4 bases and J by 6 bases, with 21 bases between. Germline V lookup: CDR1 MNHEY, CDR2 SVGAGI. The length of the CDR3 is 16 residues. This chain's CDR3 is CASSFLDDRTRDGYTF. CDR3 sequence (DNA): TGTGCCAGCAGTTTCCTTGACGACCGGACTCGGGATGGCTACACCTTC.

This chain connects TRBV7-9 to TRBJ1-1; D is undetermined. The CDR3 runs 15 residues. CDR1 and CDR2 from the germline V gene are SEHNR and FQNEAQ (reference sequence). Trimming shortened V by 2 bases and J by 2 bases, and 12 bases separated the two germline ends. CDR3 in amino acids: CASSLNRPVNTEAFF. DNA for the CDR3: TGTGCCAGCAGCTTAAACCGGCCGGTCAACACTGAAGCTTTCTTT.

This clonotype was seen a handful of times. CDR3 sequence (DNA): TGTGCCAGCAGCCAAGAGATCTGGGCCAACGTCCTGACTTTC. Its translation is CASSQEIWANVLTF. The rearrangement links TRBV14 to TRBJ2-6, with D hard to call. The germline V gene has CDR1 SGHDN and CDR2 FVKESK. Trimming stripped 0 bases from V and 5 bases from J, with 5 bases between. The CDR3 extends over 14 amino acids.

The rearrangement links TRBV27 to TRBJ1-2; D is ambiguous. V lost 7 bases and J lost 0, with 15 bases in between. Germline V lookup: CDR1 MNHEY, CDR2 SMNVEV (reference sequence). This CDR3 is built from 15 residues. CDR3 amino acids: CASTTLTFPNYGYTF. For the CDR3, the DNA is TGTGCCAGCACGACCCTGACATTCCCTAACTATGGCTACACCTTC.

J is TRBJ2-1 and V is TRBV27; D unclear. Trimming took off 2 bases at V and 13 bases at J, with 12 bases between the two ends. This CDR3 has 12 residues. CDR1 is MNHEY, CDR2 SMNVEV, per germline (reference sequence). The chain's CDR3 is CASSLGHTGQFF. For the CDR3, the DNA is TGTGCCAGCAGTTTAGGGCACACCGGACAGTTCTTC.

The rearrangement links TRBV6-5 to TRBJ2-5; D gene ambiguous. V was pared by 3 bases and J by 4 bases, with 9 bases between. The CDR3 covers 13 residues. The germline V gene encodes CDR1 MNHEY and CDR2 SVGAGI. The chain's CDR3 is CASSYGNGETQYF. CDR3 bases: TGTGCCAGCAGTTATGGAAACGGAGAGACCCAGTACTTC.

This chain uses TRBV28 with TRBJ2-3; the match to TRBD2 covers 13 bases. The CDR3 is 20 amino acids. V shed 7 bases and J 0 bases; nucleotides not matched to a gene: 16. Germline V gene lookup returns CDR1 MDHEN and CDR2 SYDVKM. CDR3 sequence: CASKWSLGTSGTVSTDTQYF. The DNA for the CDR3 is TGTGCCAGCAAGTGGAGCCTCGGGACTAGCGGGACGGTGAGCACAGATACGCAGTATTTT.

The V and J genes are TRBV5-4 and TRBJ1-2; 8 bases are shared with TRBD1. V lost 7 bases and J lost 6; bases outside the gene matches: 5. CDR3 length: 12 residues. From germline, CDR1 is SGHNT and CDR2 YYREEE (reference sequence). CDR3 sequence: CASFVTGDGYTF. CDR3 nucleotide sequence: TGTGCCAGCTTCGTGACAGGGGATGGCTACACCTTC.

The chain uses TRBV4-1 and TRBJ2-5; D is uncertain. The V and J ends lost 1 base and 1 base respectively, with 10 bases between them. The CDR3 is 15 amino acids. CDR1 and CDR2 from the germline V gene are MGHRA and YSYEKL. CDR3 sequence: CASSQVLQVQETQYF. CDR3 sequence (DNA): TGCGCCAGCAGCCAAGTCCTGCAGGTCCAAGAGACCCAGTACTTC.

The chain carries TRBV19 and TRBJ1-1; D is ambiguous. Between the trimmed V and J ends, which lost 5 bases and 11 bases, there was a span of 18 bases. The CDR3 covers 13 residues. Germline V gene sequence: CDR1 LNHDA, CDR2 SQIVND (reference sequence). The CDR3 coding sequence is TGTGCCAGTAGTCCTCCAGACCGCGCGGGGGCTTTCTTT. It specifies CASSPPDRAGAFF.

This chain connects TRBV27 to TRBJ1-6; 9 nucleotides line up with TRBD1. This CDR3 has 14 residues. The J segment lost 14 bases and the V segment lost 5 bases, leaving 10 bases of the junction unmatched. Germline-derived CDR1 and CDR2 are MNHEY and SMNVEV (reference sequence). The CDR3 region is CASSPGQGSVALHF. CDR3 DNA: TGTGCCAGCAGTCCGGGACAGGGATCAGTGGCCCTCCACTTT.